The rows below give T cell receptor beta chains drawn from one sample of a study of cytomegalovirus exposure and HLA in healthy donors. Sequenced by immunoSEQ multiplex PCR; TCRdb stores in-frame clones only, minus some. Seen here are approximately 300,000 clones, 80% observed once, and the top ten hold about 0.28%. The sequenced material came from PBMCs. These receptors all come from a girl under 10 years old in good health and CMV-seronegative. CDR3s include the opening cysteine and the closing phenylalanine or tryptophan. The D gene is left open where the match is weak. Rows may omit the clone size; those that give it use once, few, many or a size class.

clone size: NA
D gene: TRBD2
J gene: TRBJ2-5
V gene: TRBV9
CDR3 DNA: TGTGCCAGCAGCGTTGGCGGGAGCGAGACCCAGTACTTC
CDR3 protein: CASSVGGSETQYF

clone size: NA
D gene: NA
J gene: TRBJ2-2
V gene: TRBV5-1
CDR3 DNA: TGCGCCAGCAGCTTGACACACCCGAACACCGGGGAGCTGTTTTTT
CDR3 protein: CASSLTHPNTGELFF

clone size: NA
D gene: TRBD1
J gene: TRBJ2-7
V gene: TRBV6-6
CDR3 DNA: TGTGCCGCCCACCGGGACAGAAGCTCCTACGAGCAGTACTTC
CDR3 protein: CAAHRDRSSYEQYF

clone size: NA
D gene: NA
J gene: TRBJ1-2
V gene: TRBV6-1
CDR3 DNA: TGTGCCAGCTTTGGCCTCCGGGAGGGCAGGCCCTACACCTTC
CDR3 protein: CASFGLREGRPYTF

clone size: NA
D gene: NA
J gene: TRBJ2-1
V gene: TRBV30
CDR3 DNA: TGTGCCTGGGCACTACCACGTAGCGGCTACAATGAGCAGTTCTTC
CDR3 protein: CAWALPRSGYNEQFF

clone size: NA
D gene: TRBD1
J gene: TRBJ1-2
V gene: TRBV27
CDR3 DNA: TGTGCCAGCAGTGGATTGACAGGGTACGTAGATGGCTACACCTTC
CDR3 protein: CASSGLTGYVDGYTF

clone size: NA
D gene: TRBD1
J gene: TRBJ2-7
V gene: TRBV7-7
CDR3 DNA: TGTGCCAGCAGCCAGGGGGCAGGGGTGGGAGAGCAGTACTTC
CDR3 protein: CASSQGAGVGEQYF

clone size: few
D gene: TRBD1
J gene: TRBJ1-1
V gene: TRBV16
CDR3 DNA: TGTGCCAGCATCGAGGGGACAGGAAGCACTGAAGCTTTCTTT
CDR3 protein: CASIEGTGSTEAFF

clone size: NA
D gene: NA
J gene: TRBJ1-4
V gene: TRBV7-9
CDR3 DNA: TGTGCCAGCAGCTTAATGCAGGGGAATGAAAAACTGTTTTTT
CDR3 protein: CASSLMQGNEKLFF

clone size: NA
D gene: TRBD1
J gene: TRBJ1-2
V gene: TRBV7-9
CDR3 DNA: TGTGCCAGCAGCGGGGGGACAGCTCCTAACTATGGCTACACCTTC
CDR3 protein: CASSGGTAPNYGYTF

clone size: NA
D gene: NA
J gene: TRBJ2-7
V gene: TRBV5-1
CDR3 DNA: TGCGCCAGCAGCTTGGACCCTCAAGGGGGTCTTGGAACCTACGAGCAGTACTTC
CDR3 protein: CASSLDPQGGLGTYEQYF

clone size: NA
D gene: TRBD2
J gene: TRBJ2-1
V gene: TRBV9
CDR3 DNA: TGTGCCAGCAGCCCCAGGACTAGCGGGGGGGCCAATGAGCAGTTCTTC
CDR3 protein: CASSPRTSGGANEQFF

clone size: NA
D gene: NA
J gene: TRBJ2-2
V gene: TRBV30
CDR3 DNA: TGTGCCTGGAATCGGGGAACCGGGGAGCTGTTTTTT
CDR3 protein: CAWNRGTGELFF

clone size: NA
D gene: TRBD2
J gene: TRBJ2-3
V gene: TRBV4-2
CDR3 DNA: TGTGCCAGCAGCCACCAACTAGCGGGGGGAGGCACAGATACGCAGTATTTT
CDR3 protein: CASSHQLAGGGTDTQYF

clone size: NA
D gene: NA
J gene: TRBJ1-6
V gene: TRBV7-9
CDR3 DNA: TGTGCCAGCAGCTCACAGGGCTCCTATAATTCACCCCTCCACTTT
CDR3 protein: CASSSQGSYNSPLHF

clone size: once
D gene: TRBD1
J gene: TRBJ1-3
V gene: TRBV5-6
CDR3 DNA: TGTGCCAGCAGCAAGGAGGACAGGGGATCCTCTGGAAACACCATATATTTT
CDR3 protein: CASSKEDRGSSGNTIYF

clone size: NA
D gene: TRBD1
J gene: TRBJ2-5
V gene: TRBV14
CDR3 DNA: TGTGCCAGCAGCCAGGGGACAGGGGACTGGGAGACCCAGTACTTC
CDR3 protein: CASSQGTGDWETQYF

clone size: NA
D gene: NA
J gene: TRBJ2-7
V gene: TRBV7-8
CDR3 DNA: TGTGCCAGCAGCTTAGAGGAGGGGACAGTGATCTCCTACGAGCAGTACTTC
CDR3 protein: CASSLEEGTVISYEQYF

clone size: NA
D gene: NA
J gene: TRBJ2-1
V gene: TRBV7-9
CDR3 DNA: TGTGCCAGCAGCGAACTCCCGTACAATGAGCAGTTCTTC
CDR3 protein: CASSELPYNEQFF

clone size: NA
D gene: TRBD1
J gene: TRBJ1-2
V gene: TRBV19
CDR3 DNA: TGTGCCAGTAGTATCCACGAACAGGGGGCCTATGGCTACACCTTC
CDR3 protein: CASSIHEQGAYGYTF

clone size: NA
D gene: TRBD1
J gene: TRBJ1-1
V gene: TRBV19
CDR3 DNA: TGTGCCAGCAGACAGGGGAGCACTGAAGCTTTCTTT
CDR3 protein: CASRQGSTEAFF

clone size: NA
D gene: NA
J gene: TRBJ2-7
V gene: TRBV7-2
CDR3 DNA: TGTGCCAGCAGCTTGGCAGGCGAGCAGTACTTC
CDR3 protein: CASSLAGEQYF

clone size: NA
D gene: NA
J gene: TRBJ1-1
V gene: TRBV29-1
CDR3 DNA: TGCAGCGTTGTAGAGGGGCTGGGCACTGAAGCTTTCTTT
CDR3 protein: CSVVEGLGTEAFF

clone size: NA
D gene: NA
J gene: TRBJ2-2
V gene: TRBV19
CDR3 DNA: TGTGCCAGTAGTCGGGGCACCGGGGAGCTGTTTTTT
CDR3 protein: CASSRGTGELFF

clone size: NA
D gene: NA
J gene: TRBJ1-4
V gene: TRBV7-6
CDR3 DNA: TGTGCCAGCAGCTGGCGGGTGGGCACTAATGAAAAACTGTTTTTT
CDR3 protein: CASSWRVGTNEKLFF

clone size: NA
D gene: NA
J gene: TRBJ1-1
V gene: TRBV6-1
CDR3 DNA: TGTGCCAGCAGGAGAGGTAACTCCCTACTTGAAGCTTTCTTT
CDR3 protein: CASRRGNSLLEAFF

clone size: few
D gene: TRBD2
J gene: TRBJ2-3
V gene: TRBV15
CDR3 DNA: TGTGCCACCAGCAGAGAGGGGACTAGTCCAGATACGCAGTATTTT
CDR3 protein: CATSREGTSPDTQYF

clone size: NA
D gene: TRBD1
J gene: TRBJ1-2
V gene: TRBV19
CDR3 DNA: TGTGCCAGTAGCCTACAGGGGGTGAACTATGGCTACATCTTC
CDR3 protein: CASSLQGVNYGYIF

clone size: NA
D gene: NA
J gene: TRBJ1-5
V gene: TRBV10-3
CDR3 DNA: TGTGCCATCAGTGAGGACAGCCCCTATAGCAATCAGCCCCAGCATTTT
CDR3 protein: CAISEDSPYSNQPQHF

clone size: NA
D gene: TRBD1
J gene: TRBJ2-5
V gene: TRBV7-9
CDR3 DNA: TGTGCCAGCAGCTTAGAGGGACAGGGGTCATGGGAGACCCAGTACTTC
CDR3 protein: CASSLEGQGSWETQYF

clone size: NA
D gene: NA
J gene: TRBJ1-6
V gene: TRBV7-2
CDR3 DNA: TGTGCCAGCAGCTTAGTTGGCAGGGTCAAGCTCCACTTT
CDR3 protein: CASSLVGRVKLHF

clone size: NA
D gene: NA
J gene: TRBJ2-3
V gene: TRBV5-8
CDR3 DNA: TGTGCCAGCAGCTTGGACTACGACTGGAGAACATCGGATACGCAGTATTTT
CDR3 protein: CASSLDYDWRTSDTQYF

clone size: NA
D gene: NA
J gene: TRBJ1-2
V gene: TRBV30
CDR3 DNA: TGTGCCTGGAGTCTAACAGGGTTTGGCTACACCTTC
CDR3 protein: CAWSLTGFGYTF

clone size: NA
D gene: NA
J gene: TRBJ2-1
V gene: TRBV11-3
CDR3 DNA: TGTGCCAGCAGCTTAGATCCCGACGGGGAGCAGTTCTTC
CDR3 protein: CASSLDPDGEQFF

clone size: few
D gene: TRBD1
J gene: TRBJ2-7
V gene: TRBV9
CDR3 DNA: TGTGCCAGCAGCGTAGCGGGACAGGGGAATCCCTACGAGCAGTACTTC
CDR3 protein: CASSVAGQGNPYEQYF

clone size: NA
D gene: TRBD2
J gene: TRBJ2-3
V gene: TRBV27
CDR3 DNA: TGTGCCAGCAGTACACTAAGCGGGGGGGCCGCAGATACGCAGTATTTT
CDR3 protein: CASSTLSGGAADTQYF

clone size: NA
D gene: NA
J gene: TRBJ1-3
V gene: TRBV5-1
CDR3 DNA: TGCGCCAGCAGCTTTCTCGGCTCTGGAAACACCATATATTTT
CDR3 protein: CASSFLGSGNTIYF

clone size: NA
D gene: NA
J gene: TRBJ1-3
V gene: TRBV19
CDR3 DNA: TGTGCCAGTAGAGAGGACAGCTCTGGAAACACCATATATTTT
CDR3 protein: CASREDSSGNTIYF

clone size: NA
D gene: TRBD2
J gene: TRBJ2-7
V gene: TRBV28
CDR3 DNA: TGTGCCAGCAGTTTCTGGCGATCCGGCCCGGGGGGCGAGCAGTACTTC
CDR3 protein: CASSFWRSGPGGEQYF

clone size: NA
D gene: TRBD1
J gene: TRBJ1-4
V gene: TRBV6-1
CDR3 DNA: TGTGCCAGCAGTGGGGACAGCTATAATGAAAAACTGTTTTTT
CDR3 protein: CASSGDSYNEKLFF

clone size: NA
D gene: NA
J gene: TRBJ1-5
V gene: TRBV19
CDR3 DNA: TGTGCCAGTAGTATAGCCACAGGCAATCAGCCCCAGCATTTT
CDR3 protein: CASSIATGNQPQHF